These T cell receptor beta chains were read from a single sample in a study of T-cell reconstitution after alpha-beta-depleted transplantation in children. TCRdb re-derived calls from the PCR reads in MiXCR, one entry per CDR3 protein. The sample includes approximately 640,000 distinct CDR3 sequences, approximately 16% of them seen just once. Sample: PBMCs from the stem cell graft donor, taken from the stem cell graft. The receptor source for this set is a human donor who donated a stem cell graft to a child with acute myeloid leukemia. The CDR3 runs from the conserved cysteine through the conserved F or W. The D gene is left open where the match is weak. The size of a clone is reported for some rows only, either as once, few or many, or as a class for expanded clones.

few	TRBJ2-3	TRBD2	TRBV7-2	CASSVPGGNTDTQYF	TGTGCCAGCAGCGTGCCGGGGGGGAACACAGATACGCAGTATTTT
many	TRBJ2-3	TRBD2	TRBV7-2	CASSPGGAGTDTQYF	TGTGCCAGCAGTCCGGGGGGGGCGGGAACAGATACGCAGTATTTT
many	TRBJ2-1	.	TRBV20-1	CSAPIGEQFF	TGCAGTGCGCCGATAGGTGAGCAGTTCTTC
.	TRBJ1-2	.	TRBV11-2	CASSPTSGKGYTF	TGTGCCAGCAGCCCTACTTCGGGGAAAGGCTACACCTTC
few	TRBJ2-2	.	TRBV5-1	CASRAGAENTGELFF	TGCGCCAGCAGGGCGGGGGCCGAGAACACCGGGGAGCTGTTTTTT
many	TRBJ1-1	.	TRBV20-1	CSAAPVEDLIEAFF	TGCAGTGCTGCGCCGGTAGAGGATCTCATCGAAGCTTTCTTT
.	TRBJ1-3	.	TRBV29-1	CSVHGGNTIYF	TGCAGCGTCCACGGTGGAAACACCATATATTTT
.	TRBJ2-1	.	TRBV7-9	CASSLTQLVGYNEQFF	TGTGCCAGCAGCTTAACTCAACTAGTCGGCTACAATGAGCAGTTCTTC
.	TRBJ2-7	.	TRBV20-1	CSATDQRPKGYEQYF	TGCAGTGCTACTGACCAGAGACCCAAGGGCTACGAGCAGTACTTC
.	TRBJ1-2	TRBD1	TRBV6-2/TRBV6-3	CASSLTGGYGDTF	TGTGCCAGCAGCCTGACAGGGGGCTATGGCGACACCTTT
few	TRBJ2-4	.	TRBV29-1	CSVVDAKNIQYF	TGCAGCGTTGTGGACGCCAAAAACATTCAGTACTTC
few	TRBJ1-4	TRBD1	TRBV7-2	CASSLTGTGDEKLFF	TGTGCCAGCAGCCTAACAGGGACAGGGGATGAAAAACTGTTTTTT
many	TRBJ2-1	.	TRBV5-5	CASSEWTANEQFF	TGTGCCAGCAGCGAATGGACGGCCAATGAGCAGTTCTTC
.	TRBJ2-2	TRBD2	TRBV7-8	CASSLRLAGAVNTGELFF	TGTGCCAGCAGCTTAAGACTAGCGGGGGCCGTGAACACCGGGGAGCTGTTTTTT
.	TRBJ1-1	.	TRBV6-1	CASNPLSGTEAFF	TGTGCCAGCAACCCTTTGAGCGGCACTGAAGCTTTCTTT
.	TRBJ2-2	.	TRBV5-1	CASSHGGNGELFF	TGCGCCAGCTCTCACGGGGGTAACGGGGAGCTGTTTTTT